This T cell receptor (beta chain) was retrieved from a study of blood T cell repertoires in COVID-19. The count of this clone is one. V was shortened by 4 bases and J by 8 bases, with 14 bases between the two germline ends. CDR1 and CDR2 from the germline V gene are LNHDA and SQIVND (reference sequence). The CDR3 is 14 amino acids. The repertoire was sequenced with immunoSEQ multiplex PCR; TCRdb's copy has only in-frame clones and lacks some. The sample lists about 110,000 clones, approximately 80% seen once, with around 15% in the top ten. The specimen sequenced was peripheral blood. The rearrangement joins TRBV19 to TRBJ1-4, with D maybe TRBD1 (5 bases). The receptor's source is a woman aged 60-75 years with acute or convalescent COVID-19. This CDR3 is CASSTIGGWEKLFF. The CDR3 bases are TGTGCCAGTAGTACGATCGGGGGATGGGAAAAACTGTTTTTT.